This T cell receptor (beta chain) was recovered during a study of blood T cell repertoires in COVID-19. The assay was immunoSEQ multiplex PCR, and TCRdb's table has in-frame clones only and misses some. The sample lists some 530,000 clones; roughly nine tenths were seen once. The sample was PBMCs or T cells enriched from blood (not recorded which). This TCR was sampled from a woman in her sixties who had recovered from COVID-19.

For the CDR3, the DNA is TGCGCCAGCAGCCACGGGACAGGCCCTCGTTATGAGCAGTTCTTC. Amino acids: CASSHGTGPRYEQFF. This chain joins TRBV5-1 and TRBJ2-1, with 8 positions matching TRBD1. Unmatched junction bases numbered 11, after V lost 4 bases and J lost 8 bases. There are 15 residues in the CDR3. Germline V lookup: CDR1 SGHRS, CDR2 YFSETQ. Using reference TRBV5-1 and TRBJ2-1 for the parts outside the CDR3, the full variable domain is KAGVTQTPRYLIKTRGQQVTLSCSPISGHRSVSWYQQTPGQGLQFLFEYFSETQRNKGNFPGRFSGRQFSNSRSEMNVSTLELGDSALYLCASSHGTGPRYEQFFGPGTRLTVL.